This T cell receptor (beta chain) was recorded in a study of cytomegalovirus exposure and HLA in healthy donors. Comment on this clone: Its specificity is not known.

PCR was performed using 60 Vbeta and 13 Jbeta primers. The assay was immunoSEQ multiplex PCR, and TCRdb's table has in-frame clones only and misses some. The sample contains fewer than 200,000 clones, 82% of which appear only once. The germline V and J ends were trimmed by 0 bases and 6 bases, with 12 bases remaining between them. Germline V gene sequence: CDR1 GTSNPN, CDR2 SVGIG (reference sequence). The CDR3 sequence is 13 residues long. Notes on the study in general: It was shown in a later analysis that HLA-associated TCR beta chains were more clonally expanded than other, equally common chains. The classifier, whose performance was assessed in both the original and validation cohorts, reportedly diagnosed cytomegalovirus status with high specificity and sensitivity.

The chain carries TRBV30 and TRBJ2-7; D possibly corresponds to TRBD1 (5 bases). This clonotype was obtained from a woman between 18 and 29 years old in good health and CMV-seronegative. Sample: PBMCs. The CDR3 protein is CAWSVGVRGEQYF. Written as DNA, the CDR3 is TGTGCCTGGAGTGTAGGGGTACGAGGCGAGCAGTACTTC.